This is a list of T cell receptor beta chains from one sample in a study of identical twins. One entry per CDR3 protein results from TCRdb running MiXCR on the 5' RACE reads. The table lists roughly 700,000 distinct CDR3 sequences, more than 6.5% of them singletons. These records were also assigned to another study, of yellow fever vaccine responses in identical twins.

Sequenced: PBMCs. These receptors all come from a woman aged 18-35 years in good health. Both conserved end residues are part of each CDR3. D genes are given only for firm matches. Not every row has a clone size; where given, it reads once, few, many or a size class.

TRBJ2-2 | TRBV18 | TRBD2 | . | TGTGCCAGCTCACCACTAGCGGGAGCTCCTCCCAACACCGGGGAGCTGTTTTTT | CASSPLAGAPPNTGELFF
TRBJ2-7 | TRBV5-1 | . | many | TGCGCCAGCAGCTTGGGGCAACTCTACTACGAGCAGTACTTC | CASSLGQLYYEQYF
TRBJ2-3 | TRBV15 | . | many | TGTGCCACCAGCAGACTCCGATGGGATACGCAGTATTTT | CATSRLRWDTQYF
TRBJ1-6 | TRBV15 | . | . | TGTGCCACCAGCCGCCGACAGGCACCGAGTTCACCCCTCCACTTT | CATSRRQAPSSPLHF
TRBJ1-5 | TRBV12-3/TRBV12-4 | . | . | TGTGCCAGCAGCAAAGACAGGTTTAATCAGCCCCAGCATTTT | CASSKDRFNQPQHF
TRBJ2-3 | TRBV5-1 | TRBD1 | few | TGCGCCAGCAGCCCCGGGACAGGGCGCTATACGCAGTATTTT | CASSPGTGRYTQYF
TRBJ2-7 | TRBV5-1 | TRBD1 | . | TGCGCCAGCAACCCGGACAGGGTGGGCTACGAGCAGTACTTC | CASNPDRVGYEQYF
TRBJ2-7 | TRBV5-1 | TRBD2 | many | TGCGCCAGCAGCTTGGCTAGCGGGAGAAACGAGCAGTACTTC | CASSLASGRNEQYF
TRBJ2-7 | TRBV5-6 | TRBD1 | many | TGTGCCAGCAGCGCGACAGGGTCCTACGAGCAGTACTTC | CASSATGSYEQYF
TRBJ1-5 | TRBV4-1 | . | many | TGCGCCAGCAGCCTCGCTTCGGCGTCAAGCAATCAGCCCCAGCATTTT | CASSLASASSNQPQHF
TRBJ2-2 | TRBV5-1 | TRBD1 | many | TGCGCCAGCAGCGCGACAGGGGTGAACACCGGGGAGCTGTTTTTT | CASSATGVNTGELFF
TRBJ2-1 | TRBV20-1 | . | many | TGCAGTGCTGCCAGGAGCTCCTACAATGAGCAGTTCTTC | CSAARSSYNEQFF
TRBJ2-1 | TRBV7-2 | . | . | TGTGCCAGCAGCTTAGCCTCGGGGGAGCAGGGTGAGCAGTTCTTC | CASSLASGEQGEQFF
TRBJ1-2 | TRBV18 | TRBD1 | . | TGTGCCAGCTCACCACCGGGACAGGGAATAAGTGGCTACACCTTC | CASSPPGQGISGYTF
TRBJ2-7 | TRBV14 | TRBD1 | . | TGTGCCAGCAGCCAGACGGGACAGGGGGAATATCCTCTTCGAGAGCAGTACTTC | CASSQTGQGEYPLREQYF
TRBJ2-5 | TRBV20-1 | . | . | TGCAGTGCTAGGGACTCAGCACAAGAGACCCAGTACTTC | CSARDSAQETQYF
TRBJ2-2 | TRBV12-5 | . | few | TGTGCTAGTGGTTTGGCACCAGGGCCCGGGGAGCTGTTTTTT | CASGLAPGPGELFF
TRBJ2-1 | TRBV20-1 | TRBD2 | few | TGCAGTGCCGACTTACTAGCGGGGGGTCTCAATGAGCAGTTCTTC | CSADLLAGGLNEQFF
TRBJ2-2 | TRBV4-3 | . | few | TGCGCCAGCAGCCAAGCGTCGCGGCCAAACACCGGGGAGCTGTTTTTT | CASSQASRPNTGELFF
TRBJ2-2 | TRBV28 | . | few | TGTGCCAGCAGTCTCTCCCCCACAGAAAACACCGGGGAGCTGTTTTTT | CASSLSPTENTGELFF
TRBJ2-7 | TRBV25-1 | . | . | TGTGCCAGCAGTGAAAGCAGGGAGGCCTACGAGCAGTACTTC | CASSESREAYEQYF
TRBJ2-1 | TRBV7-3 | TRBD2 | . | TGTGCCAGCAGCATTACTAGCGGGGGGTACAATGAGCAGTTCTTC | CASSITSGGYNEQFF
TRBJ1-4 | TRBV7-9 | . | many | TGTGCCAGCAGCTTACGGGCGAAAAATGAAAAACTGTTTTTT | CASSLRAKNEKLFF
TRBJ2-3 | TRBV7-9 | . | . | TGTGCCAGCAGCTCCAACCGGGAGAGGGGCACAGATACGCAGTATTTT | CASSSNRERGTDTQYF
TRBJ2-7 | TRBV10-3 | . | few | TGTGCCATCAGTGAGTCGAACTACGAGCAGTACTTC | CAISESNYEQYF
TRBJ2-1 | TRBV3-1 | TRBD2 | . | TGTGCCAGCAGCCGCGCCCAGCGGGAGGGTTTTGAGCAGTTCTTC | CASSRAQREGFEQFF
TRBJ2-7 | TRBV20-1 | TRBD1 | . | TGCAGTGCTCTCTTCGGACAGGGGGCGTGGGAGCAGTACTTC | CSALFGQGAWEQYF
TRBJ2-7 | TRBV20-1 | . | . | TGCAGTGCTAGAGTTTCCCTTTACGAGCAGTACTTC | CSARVSLYEQYF
TRBJ2-4 | TRBV2 | . | few | TGTGCCAGCAGTACAGAGACGGTAGCCAAAAACATTCAGTACTTC | CASSTETVAKNIQYF
TRBJ1-5 | TRBV15 | TRBD1 | many | TGTGCCACCAGCAGCACAGGGGCCCCTAATCAGCCCCAGCATTTT | CATSSTGAPNQPQHF
TRBJ1-6 | TRBV27 | . | . | TGTGCCAGCAGTTTATCCCACGGGTCAGGACGCTCACCCCTCCACTTT | CASSLSHGSGRSPLHF
TRBJ2-5 | TRBV6-8 | . | . | TGTGCCAGCTTACTTAGAGAGACCCAGTACTTC | CASLLRETQYF
TRBJ2-2 | TRBV7-2 | . | few | TGTGCCAGCAGCCTTAGTGGGGGGAAGGACACCGGGGAGCTGTTTTTT | CASSLSGGKDTGELFF
TRBJ2-1 | TRBV7-2 | . | few | TGTGCCAGCTGCTCCGGGACCCAAAGGAGGAATGAGCAGTTCTTC | CASCSGTQRRNEQFF
TRBJ1-2 | TRBV6-6 | TRBD1 | few | TGTGCCAGCGACAGGGGGCTGGTTGGCTACACCTTC | CASDRGLVGYTF
TRBJ2-1 | TRBV2 | TRBD1 | few | TGTGCCAGTTCCGAGGGACAGGATTACTACAATGAGCAGTTCTTC | CASSEGQDYYNEQFF
TRBJ2-2 | TRBV24-1 | TRBD2 | few | TGTGCCACCAGTGATAGGACTAGCGAAAACACCGGGGAGCTGTTTTTT | CATSDRTSENTGELFF
TRBJ2-3 | TRBV21-1 | . | . | TGTGCCAGCAGCAAATCTCGAGGGGCAGATACGCAGTATTTT | CASSKSRGADTQYF
TRBJ1-4 | TRBV18 | . | few | TGTGCCAGCTCGCCGACCAGGGGAGATGAAAAACTGTTTTTT | CASSPTRGDEKLFF
TRBJ1-5 | TRBV5-1 | . | . | TGCGCCAGCAGCTTGGAGGGGTCAGGTCAGCCCCAGCATTTT | CASSLEGSGQPQHF
TRBJ2-3 | TRBV9 | TRBD2 | . | TGTGCCACGGGAGCGGGGAGCACAGATACGCAGTATTTT | CATGAGSTDTQYF
TRBJ2-3 | TRBV28 | TRBD2 | many | TGTGCCAGCAGTTTGGAGGGGACTAATCGGAGTCCAGATACGCAGTATTTT | CASSLEGTNRSPDTQYF
TRBJ2-7 | TRBV4-2 | TRBD1 | few | TGTGCCAGCAGCCAAGATGGGACAGGGGAGCAGTACTTC | CASSQDGTGEQYF